This T cell receptor beta chain came from a study of CD8 T cells in ankylosing spondylitis. This clonotype came up a few times. Quantitative 5'-RACE with molecular barcodes was used to make the TCR beta libraries. TCRdb called the 5' RACE reads again in MiXCR, with one record for every CDR3 protein. The table includes roughly 130,000 distinct CDR3 sequences, 8% to 9% detected once. Germline V CDR1 and CDR2: MNHNS, SASEGT. This CDR3 comprises 16 residues. V trimming: 7 bases; J trimming: 4 bases; junction bases outside the gene matches: 12. The TCR was taken from a male donor with ankylosing spondylitis. The specimen was synovial fluid, either unsorted or a sorted T cell fraction (not recorded which). This chain uses TRBV6-1 with TRBJ2-2; 7 nucleotides line up with TRBD1. Here the CDR3 DNA reads TGTGCCAGCAAAGTACAAGGGGGCGCATCCACCGGGGAGCTGTTTTTT. It codes for CASKVQGGASTGELFF.